Below, 14 T cell receptor beta chains from the same sample are listed, as sequenced in a study of OX40 agonist ivuxolimab in advanced cancers. Assay used: immunoSEQ multiplex PCR; TCRdb lists only in-frame clones, some missing. The repertoire includes 55,000 to 75,000 clones, roughly four fifths of them detected once, and approximately 5.2% sits in the top ten. The sample was CD4+ or CD8+ T cells sorted from blood, taken in a trial of the OX40 agonist ivuxolimab. Source of these receptors: an adult with an advanced solid tumor such as melanoma, head and neck, liver or kidney cancer.

This clone was found once. The J gene is TRBJ1-4, the V gene TRBV4-2, with TRBD1 as a possible D gene (6 bases). Germline lookup yields CDR1 LGHNA and CDR2 YNFKEQ. The V end was cut by 3 bases, the J end by 8 bases, with 13 bases between. The CDR3 spans 14 residues. The CDR3 here is CASSQGQGREKLFF. The DNA of the CDR3 is TGTGCCAGCAGCCAGGGTCAGGGGCGGGAAAAACTGTTTTTT.

In nucleotides, the CDR3 is TGTGCCAGCTCACCGGTTGCTTATGGGGGAGAGGTGGGCAATGAGCAGTTCTTC. This gives the protein CASSPVAYGGEVGNEQFF. This chain joins TRBV18 and TRBJ2-1; possibly TRBD1 or TRBD2 for D (5 bases each). The germline gives CDR1 KGHSH, CDR2 LQKENI. This CDR3 comprises 18 residues. Between the trimmed V and J ends, which lost 3 bases and 6 bases, there was a span of 24 bases. Full variable domain (missing parts from reference TRBV18 and TRBJ2-1): NAGVMQNPRHLVRRRGQEARLRCSPMKGHSHVYWYRQLPEEGLKFMVYLQKENIIDESGMPKERFSAEFPKEGPSILRIQQVVRGDSAAYFCASSPVAYGGEVGNEQFFGPGTRLTVL.

The chain uses TRBV29-1 and TRBJ2-3; D may be TRBD1 or TRBD2 (7 bases each). Germline CDR1 is SQVTM and CDR2 is ANQGSEA. The CDR3 consists of 19 residues. The germline V and J ends were trimmed by 6 bases and 2 bases, with 30 bases remaining between them. The CDR3 protein is CSVGGTWKSAGGNTDTQYF. CDR3 bases: TGCAGCGTGGGGGGGACGTGGAAGAGCGCAGGGGGTAACACAGATACGCAGTATTTT.

The V gene is TRBV19, the J gene TRBJ2-3; tentatively, D is TRBD2 (5 bases). Trimming cost V 2 bases and J 2 bases, with 8 bases left between them. This CDR3 has 14 amino acids. Looked up from germline, CDR1 is LNHDA and CDR2 is SQIVND (reference sequence). The CDR3 loop is CASSIRGLTDTQYF. In DNA form, the CDR3 reads TGTGCCAGTAGTATAAGAGGACTCACAGATACGCAGTATTTT.

The chain couples TRBV5-1 to TRBJ1-1, with TRBD1 matching 8 bases. With V trimmed by 2 bases and J by 1 base, 1 base remained unmatched. Germline assignment: CDR1 SGHRS and CDR2 YFSETQ. CDR3 size: 14 residues. The CDR3 nucleotides read TGCGCCAGCAGCTTTGGGACAGGGAACACTGAAGCTTTCTTT. Its protein is CASSFGTGNTEAFF. Using reference TRBV5-1 and TRBJ1-1 for the parts outside the CDR3, the full variable domain is KAGVTQTPRYLIKTRGQQVTLSCSPISGHRSVSWYQQTPGQGLQFLFEYFSETQRNKGNFPGRFSGRQFSNSRSEMNVSTLELGDSALYLCASSFGTGNTEAFFGQGTRLTVV.

The J gene is TRBJ1-5, the V gene TRBV7-8; D unclear. Germline CDR1 reads SGHVS; CDR2 reads FQNEAQ. The CDR3 is made up of 14 amino acids. V lost 6 bases and J 2 bases, leaving 11 bases between the germline ends. The CDR3 nucleotides are TGTGCCAGCAGTGCTTCTGGGGGCAATCAGCCCCAGCATTTT. Encoded protein: CASSASGGNQPQHF.

About this clone itself: The junction does not match germline at one end; this may be a read error. The V gene is TRBV2, the J gene TRBJ2-7, with 7 nucleotides matching TRBD2. CDR3 length: 14 residues. Germline values: CDR1 SNHLY, CDR2 FYNNEI. CDR3 DNA: TGTGCCAACAGTGAACCCCGGGGGGAATACGAGCAGTACTTC. This encodes CANSEPRGEYEQYF. Full variable domain (missing parts from reference TRBV2 and TRBJ2-7): EPEVTQTPSHQVTQMGQEVILRCVPISNHLYFYWYRQILGQKVEFLVSFYNNEISEKSEIFDDQFSVERPDGSNFTLKIRSTKLEDSAMYFCANSEPRGEYEQYFGPGTRLTVT.

CDR3 region: CASSPDPRMTGFNSPLHF. Here the CDR3 DNA reads TGTGCCAGCAGCCCAGACCCCAGAATGACGGGATTTAATTCACCCCTCCACTTT. This rearrangement joins TRBV11-2 to TRBJ1-6; D not certain. The germline CDR1 and CDR2 sequences are SGHAT and FQNNGV. The germline V and J ends were trimmed by 5 bases and 6 bases, with 23 bases remaining between them. The CDR3 totals 18 residues.

The sample holds a few counts of this clone. V usage is TRBV14 and J usage is TRBJ2-1; 8 positions match TRBD2. The CDR3 extends over 15 amino acids. The J segment lost 5 bases and the V segment lost 1 base, leaving 4 bases of the junction unmatched. Germline-derived CDR1 and CDR2 are SGHDN and FVKESK. The CDR3 loop is CASSQVAGPNNEQFF. The CDR3 coding sequence is TGTGCCAGCAGCCAAGTAGCGGGGCCCAACAATGAGCAGTTCTTC.

CDR3: CASSQGDGLNTEAFF. The CDR3 nucleotides are TGCGCCAGCAGCCAAGGAGACGGTTTGAACACTGAAGCTTTCTTT. The V call is TRBV4-1, the J call TRBJ1-1; no clear D gene. The length of the CDR3 is 15 residues. Trimming cost V 1 base and J 0 bases, with 9 bases left between them. Germline CDR1 MGHRA, CDR2 YSYEKL.

About this clone itself: At the DNA level, this CDR3 is encoded by other sequences in the same sample as well. The rearrangement uses TRBV19 and TRBJ1-1, with D unclear. The CDR3 spans 13 residues. Germline-derived CDR1 and CDR2 are LNHDA and SQIVND (reference sequence). V was pared by 0 bases and J by 1 base, with 3 bases between. CDR3 in amino acids: CASSIEGNTEAFF. The CDR3, as DNA: TGTGCCAGTAGTATAGAGGGGAACACTGAAGCTTTCTTT.

The V call is TRBV29-1, the J call TRBJ1-2; perhaps TRBD1 as D (5 bases). The germline CDR1 and CDR2 sequences are SQVTM and ANQGSEA. This CDR3 has 12 amino acids. Trimming took off 4 bases at V and 7 bases at J, with 13 bases between the two ends. CDR3 sequence reads: CSVGRDVGGYTF. Here the CDR3 DNA reads TGCAGCGTTGGCAGGGACGTCGGTGGCTACACCTTC.

V and J are TRBV29-1 and TRBJ2-1; no definite D call. Germline V gene sequence: CDR1 SQVTM, CDR2 ANQGSEA. The CDR3 length is 14 residues. Trimming took off 5 bases at V and 0 bases at J, with 11 bases between the two ends. DNA of the CDR3: TGCAGCGTTCCCGTGAGGCCCTCCTACAATGAGCAGTTCTTC. Translation: CSVPVRPSYNEQFF.

The CDR3 region is CASSLGEGNQPQHF. Written as DNA, the CDR3 is TGTGCCAGCAGCTTAGGGGAAGGCAATCAGCCCCAGCATTTT. This chain links TRBV7-9 with TRBJ1-5; no firm D call. The length of the CDR3 is 14 residues. CDR1 SEHNR and CDR2 FQNEAQ come from the germline V gene (reference sequence). Trimming shortened V by 1 base and J by 2 bases, and 6 bases separated the two germline ends. The variable domain in full, completed from reference TRBV7-9 and TRBJ1-5, reads DTGVSQNPRHKITKRGQNVTFRCDPISEHNRLYWYRQTLGQGPEFLTYFQNEAQLEKSRLLSDRFSAERPKGSFSTLEIQRTEQGDSAMYLCASSLGEGNQPQHFGDGTRLSIL.